This is a list of T cell receptor beta chains from one sample in a study of CD8 T cells in Susac syndrome. Via MiXCR, TCRdb re-called the immunoSEQ multiplex PCR reads, giving one row per CDR3 protein. The profile shows 150,000 to 200,000 distinct CDR3 sequences, roughly 95% of them singletons. The specimen was CD4+ T cells from PBMCs. These receptors were taken from a human donor in good health. The CDR3 runs from the conserved cysteine through the conserved F or W. A D gene is named only where the DNA matches it firmly. Clone size is given for some rows only: seen once, a few or many times, or a class if the clone is expanded.

TRBD2,-,TRBV7-2,TRBJ2-1,TGTGCCAGCAGCCCGACTAGCGGGGGCTATTACAATGAGCAGTTCTTC,CASSPTSGGYYNEQFF
-,-,TRBV27,TRBJ1-4,TGTGCCAGCAGTTCCCCGGGGCGGGAAAAACTGTTTTTT,CASSSPGREKLFF
TRBD2,-,TRBV29-1,TRBJ2-4,TGCAGCGTTGGGACTAGTATAAACATTCAGTACTTC,CSVGTSINIQYF
TRBD2,-,TRBV30,TRBJ2-7,TGTGCCTGGAGTGTACAACCCCCTAGCGGCTACGAGCAGTACTTC,CAWSVQPPSGYEQYF
-,-,TRBV20-1,TRBJ2-7,TGCAGTGCTAGAGATGACCCAGGGAGCTCCTACGAGCAGTACTTC,CSARDDPGSSYEQYF
-,-,TRBV7-2,TRBJ1-2,TGTGCCAGCAGCTTGTGGCTCAGCTATGGCTACACCTTC,CASSLWLSYGYTF
TRBD1,-,TRBV20-1,TRBJ2-4,TGCAGTGCCCAGAGGACAGGGCGGAACATTCAGTACTTC,CSAQRTGRNIQYF
-,-,TRBV15,TRBJ2-3,TGTGCCACCAGCAGATCACTTCAGGCAGATACGCAGTATTTT,CATSRSLQADTQYF
-,-,TRBV10-3,TRBJ2-7,TGTGCCATCGCATCAGGGAGCTCCTACGAGCAGTACTTC,CAIASGSSYEQYF
TRBD1,-,TRBV9,TRBJ2-1,TGTGCCAGCAGCAGAGACAGGGCACGCAATGAGCAGTTCTTC,CASSRDRARNEQFF
-,-,TRBV29-1,TRBJ2-3,TGCAGCGCCGGACAGTGGCTTCCAGATACGCAGTATTTT,CSAGQWLPDTQYF
TRBD2,-,TRBV15,TRBJ2-1,TGTGCCACCAGCAGAACAGGGACTAGCGGGGGGTTCTTC,CATSRTGTSGGFF
-,-,TRBV7-6,TRBJ2-7,TGTGCCAGCAGCTTAGTTCTAGCGAGTACCTACGAGCAGTACTTC,CASSLVLASTYEQYF
-,once,TRBV20-1,TRBJ1-2,TGCAGTGCTAGGGAAGGGCTCGGCTATGGCTACACCTTC,CSAREGLGYGYTF
-,-,TRBV12-3/TRBV12-4,TRBJ2-5,TGTGCCAGCAGTTTAGTATGGGACGAGACCCAGTACTTC,CASSLVWDETQYF
-,-,TRBV27,TRBJ1-2,TGTGCCAGCAGTTTCGCCCTATGGGGTGGCTACACCTTC,CASSFALWGGYTF
-,-,TRBV6-5,TRBJ2-7,TGTGCCAGCAGGGACCCTTATGGAACCTACGAGCAGTACTTC,CASRDPYGTYEQYF
TRBD1,-,TRBV29-1,TRBJ2-1,TGCAGCGTTGACCGACAGGGTGGTGAGCAGTTCTTC,CSVDRQGGEQFF
TRBD2,-,TRBV19,TRBJ2-3,TGTGCCAGTAGTACCTCCATCCAGCGGGAGTCAGGAGATACGCAGTATTTT,CASSTSIQRESGDTQYF
-,-,TRBV29-1,TRBJ1-1,TGCAGCGTTTTGGAGGACTTGAACACTGAAGCTTTCTTT,CSVLEDLNTEAFF
-,-,TRBV14,TRBJ2-7,TGTGCCAGCAGCCACGTACACGAGCAGTACTTC,CASSHVHEQYF
-,few,TRBV5-4,TRBJ1-2,TGTGCCAGCAGCTTGGGGGGCAGCTATGGCTACACCTTC,CASSLGGSYGYTF
-,-,TRBV5-4,TRBJ2-1,TGTGCCAGCAGCTATGCAGTGGGAGCTTACAATGAGCAGTTCTTC,CASSYAVGAYNEQFF
TRBD1,once,TRBV15,TRBJ2-1,TGTGCCACCAGCAGAGATAAGGGCAGGGGGTTTTCCAATGAGCAGTTCTTC,CATSRDKGRGFSNEQFF
-,-,TRBV6-5,TRBJ1-5,TGTGCCAGCAGTTACGAGGGGGTCTCTCTACATTTT,CASSYEGVSLHF
-,-,TRBV30,TRBJ2-3,TGTGCCTGGACTCGTTCTAGTCTAGCAGATACGCAGTATTTT,CAWTRSSLADTQYF
TRBD2,-,TRBV30,TRBJ2-7,TGTGCCTGGAGTGTAAGAGGACTAGCGGGGTCCTACGAGCAGTACTTC,CAWSVRGLAGSYEQYF
-,-,TRBV15,TRBJ2-7,TGTGCCACCAGCAGAGATAACGTCGAGCAGTACTTC,CATSRDNVEQYF
-,-,TRBV5-1,TRBJ2-3,TGCGCCAGCAGCTTGGTCCCAGCGACCACAGATACGCAGTATTTT,CASSLVPATTDTQYF
-,-,TRBV12-3/TRBV12-4,TRBJ1-2,TGTGCCAGCAGCCTGATGGGGCGGGGAAACTATGGCTACACCTTC,CASSLMGRGNYGYTF
-,-,TRBV30,TRBJ1-3,TGTGCCTGGGACGGGTTGAGCACCATATATTTT,CAWDGLSTIYF
-,-,TRBV20-1,TRBJ1-1,TGCAGTGCTAGAGTACTGGGTTTGCGAACTGAAGCTTTCTTT,CSARVLGLRTEAFF
TRBD2,-,TRBV20-1,TRBJ2-1,TGCAGTGCTACTCGCGCGGGACTAGTCTTCAATGAGCAGTTCTTC,CSATRAGLVFNEQFF
TRBD1,-,TRBV25-1,TRBJ1-1,TGTGCCAGCAGTGAATTACAGGGGACAGATGAAGCTTTCTTT,CASSELQGTDEAFF
TRBD2,-,TRBV19,TRBJ2-1,TGTGCCAGTAGTATAGATCTGGGCGGGAGTTCCACCGGCGGTGAGCAGTTCTTC,CASSIDLGGSSTGGEQFF
-,-,TRBV12-3/TRBV12-4,TRBJ1-2,TGTGCCAGCAGTTTGAGGGGTCAGAGGGGCTATGGCTACACCTTC,CASSLRGQRGYGYTF
-,-,TRBV27,TRBJ2-5,TGTGCCAGCAGTCCACAGGGACAAGAGACCCAGTACTTC,CASSPQGQETQYF